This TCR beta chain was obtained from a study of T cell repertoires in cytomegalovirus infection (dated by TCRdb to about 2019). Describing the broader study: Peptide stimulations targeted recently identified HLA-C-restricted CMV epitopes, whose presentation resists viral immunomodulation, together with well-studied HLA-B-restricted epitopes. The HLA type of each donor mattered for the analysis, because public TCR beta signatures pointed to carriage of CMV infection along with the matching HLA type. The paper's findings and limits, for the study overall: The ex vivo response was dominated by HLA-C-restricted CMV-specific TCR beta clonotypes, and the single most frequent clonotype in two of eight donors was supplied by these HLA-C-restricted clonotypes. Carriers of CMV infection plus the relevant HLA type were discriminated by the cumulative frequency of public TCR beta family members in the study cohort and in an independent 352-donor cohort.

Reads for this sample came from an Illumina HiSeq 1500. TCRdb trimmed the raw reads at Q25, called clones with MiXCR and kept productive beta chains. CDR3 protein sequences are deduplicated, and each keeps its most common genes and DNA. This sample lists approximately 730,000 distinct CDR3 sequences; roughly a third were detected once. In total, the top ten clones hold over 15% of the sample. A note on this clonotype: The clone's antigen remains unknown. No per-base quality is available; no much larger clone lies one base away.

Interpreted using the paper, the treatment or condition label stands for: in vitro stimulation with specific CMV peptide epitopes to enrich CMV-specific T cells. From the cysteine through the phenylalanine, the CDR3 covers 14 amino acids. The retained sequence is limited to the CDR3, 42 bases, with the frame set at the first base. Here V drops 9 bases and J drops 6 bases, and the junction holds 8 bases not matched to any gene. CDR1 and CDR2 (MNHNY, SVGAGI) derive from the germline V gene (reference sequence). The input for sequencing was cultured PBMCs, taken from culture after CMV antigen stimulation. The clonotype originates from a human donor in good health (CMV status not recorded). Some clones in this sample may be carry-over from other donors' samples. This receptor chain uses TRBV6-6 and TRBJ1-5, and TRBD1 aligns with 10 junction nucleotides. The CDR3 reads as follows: CASEVGTGAQPQHF. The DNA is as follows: TGTGCCAGTGAGGTTGGGACAGGGGCTCAGCCCCAGCATTTT.